This record looks at one T cell receptor beta chain sequence and its context. The antigen it binds to is not known. Base qualities are missing; no much larger clone stands one base away. The CDR3 holds 11 amino acids from the cysteine to the phenylalanine. Of the read, only the CDR3 DNA is kept; its 33 bases are in frame from base 1. Trimming costs V 6 bases and J 5 bases, and their ends lie 8 bases apart. From a lookup of the germline V gene, CDR1 and CDR2 are SGHRS and YFSETQ. The trial excluded patients who had a history of autoimmune disease or who were on systemic immunosuppression. Peripheral blood for TCR sequencing was collected from all dose cohorts at baseline, on cycle 4 day 1, and on cycle 7 day 1. The samples were taken from a phase I, first-in-human, multicenter, open-label dose-escalation trial of ivuxolimab. The trial enrolled adults with locally advanced or metastatic head and neck squamous cell, hepatocellular, melanoma or renal cell carcinoma. Before TCR sequencing, CD4+ and CD8+ T cells were separately sorted from peripheral blood.

This entry is derived from a study of OX40 agonist ivuxolimab in advanced cancers. At the level of the whole study: Ivuxolimab was an agonistic, fully human IgG2 monoclonal antibody directed against OX40 (CD134), a costimulatory receptor. Partial responses occurred in three dose-escalation patients, of whom one had hepatocellular carcinoma and two had cutaneous melanoma. Prior anti-PD-1, anti-PD-L1 or anti-CTLA-4 therapy was permitted, and 40% to 50% of dose-escalation patients had received checkpoint inhibitors. Intravenous ivuxolimab was administered to patients every 2 weeks at six dose levels: 0.01, 0.1, 0.3, 1.5, 3 and 10 mg/kg. Peripheral TCRbeta sequencing was intended to test whether TCR sequence diversity was altered and clonal T-cell expansion was caused by ivuxolimab. The paper reports the monotherapy dose-escalation portion (N of about 52 patients) of the phase I ivuxolimab trial. In the dose-escalation cohort, more than 75% of patients were male, and the mean age was around 60 years, with a range of roughly 23 to 85. Of the 50 to 55 dose-escalation patients, hepatocellular carcinoma was present in some 19, melanoma in roughly 15, renal cell carcinoma in 9 and head and neck cancer in 9. The investigation overall reported the following: The antigen specificity of the peripheral T cells that underwent clonal expansion was not determined. In the 0.1-3.0 mg/kg groups, partial responders were among the patients with the lowest normalized peripheral clonal expansion, particularly in CD8+ T cells. After ivuxolimab, expanded clones were on average more numerous among CD8+ T cells than among CD4+ T cells. At doses from 0.1 to 3.0 mg/kg, clonal expansion was seen in both CD4+ and CD8+ blood T cells between baseline and week 6. Low levels of normalized T-cell clonal expansion were also seen in some patients who did not respond.

To sequence the TCRbeta CDR3 region, genomic DNA was isolated from the sorted cells. TCRbeta CDR3 regions were sequenced using the immunoSEQ Assay. TCRdb mirrors the immuneACCESS table, restricted to in-frame sequences. Some clones are absent from its copies; in checked studies, under half trace to an unresolved V gene, and the reason for the others is unknown. This sample lists roughly 97,000 clones; roughly 90% were detected once. The top ten constitute 0.79% of the sample. Here the chain combines TRBV5-1 and TRBJ2-5, with an unclear D gene assignment. The source material was CD4+ or CD8+ T cells sorted from blood, sampled in a trial of the OX40 agonist ivuxolimab. This sequence originates from an adult with an advanced solid tumor such as melanoma, head and neck, liver or kidney cancer. The CDR3 region: CASTYGETQYF. The DNA sequence is TGCGCCAGCACCTACGGGGAGACCCAGTACTTC.